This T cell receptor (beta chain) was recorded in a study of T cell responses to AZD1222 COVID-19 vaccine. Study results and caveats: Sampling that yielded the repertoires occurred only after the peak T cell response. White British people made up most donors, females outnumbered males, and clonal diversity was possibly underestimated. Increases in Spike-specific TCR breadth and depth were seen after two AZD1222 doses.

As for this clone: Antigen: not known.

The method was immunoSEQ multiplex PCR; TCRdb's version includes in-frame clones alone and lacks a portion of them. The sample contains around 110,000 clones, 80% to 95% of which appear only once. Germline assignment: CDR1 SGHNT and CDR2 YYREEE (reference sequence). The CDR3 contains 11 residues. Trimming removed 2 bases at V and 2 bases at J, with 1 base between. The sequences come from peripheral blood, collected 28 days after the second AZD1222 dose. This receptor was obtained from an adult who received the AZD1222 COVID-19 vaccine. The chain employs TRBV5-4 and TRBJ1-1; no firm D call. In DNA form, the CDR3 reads TGTGCCAGCAGCTTAAACACTGAAGCTTTCTTT. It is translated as CASSLNTEAFF.